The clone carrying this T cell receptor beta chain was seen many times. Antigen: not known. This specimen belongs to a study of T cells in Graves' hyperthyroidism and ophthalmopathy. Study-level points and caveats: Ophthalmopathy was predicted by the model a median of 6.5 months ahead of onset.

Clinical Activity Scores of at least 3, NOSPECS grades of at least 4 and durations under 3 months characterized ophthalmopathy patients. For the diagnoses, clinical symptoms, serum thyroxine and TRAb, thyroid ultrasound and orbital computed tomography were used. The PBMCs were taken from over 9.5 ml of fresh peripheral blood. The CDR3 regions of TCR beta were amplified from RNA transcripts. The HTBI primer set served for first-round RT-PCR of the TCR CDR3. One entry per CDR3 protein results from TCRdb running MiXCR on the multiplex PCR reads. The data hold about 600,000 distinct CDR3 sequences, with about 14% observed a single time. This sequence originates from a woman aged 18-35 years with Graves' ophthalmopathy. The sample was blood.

The chain's CDR3 is CASSFPQGRFQHF. CDR3 in DNA: TGTGCCAGCAGTTTCCCCCAGGGGCGGTTCCAGCATTTT. The chain links TRBV12-3 or TRBV12-4 to TRBJ1-5; possible D gene TRBD1, 6 bases. The CDR3 length is 13 residues. Trimming stripped 3 bases from V and 12 bases from J, with 15 bases between.